The 31 T cell receptor beta chains given below trace back to one sample, sequenced in a study of control samples from healthy donors and cancer patients (dated by TCRdb to between 2020 and 2021). Library generation was performed with the immunoSEQ multiplex PCR assay. Sourced from immuneACCESS, this table was stored by TCRdb with only in-frame sequences that have V and J called. A share of the clones is absent; for the studies checked, an unresolved V gene accounts for under half, and the remainder has no known explanation. This sample lists over 80,000 clones; 90% to 95% were detected once. The top ten constitute around 14% of the sample. Input material: blood. The receptors shown here come from a man aged 25-40 years in good health.

CDR3 coding DNA: TGTGCCAGCAGCCAGGACAGGGTCTATGGCTACACCTTC. Residues: CASSQDRVYGYTF. The gene calls are TRBV12-3 or TRBV12-4 and TRBJ1-2; 8 bases are a match to TRBD1. This CDR3 is 13 amino acids long. The V gene end was trimmed by 6 bases and the J gene end by 4 bases; junction bases not matched to a gene: 4.

This chain uses TRBV9 with TRBJ2-2; maybe TRBD2 (6 bases). The CDR3 has 16 amino acids. The germline CDR1 and CDR2 sequences are SGDLS and YYNGEE. The ends were cut back, 2 bases at V and 5 bases at J, with 16 bases in the middle. The CDR3 region is CASSVSGGDVTGELFF. CDR3 nucleotide sequence: TGTGCCAGCAGCGTGTCCGGCGGGGATGTGACCGGGGAGCTGTTTTTT.

V is TRBV5-1 and J is TRBJ1-4; D is uncertain. Germline loops: CDR1 SGHRS, CDR2 YFSETQ. The ends were cut back, 7 bases at V and 5 bases at J, with 6 bases in the middle. CDR3 length: 11 amino acids. This CDR3 is CASRENEKLFF. The CDR3 nucleotides read TGCGCCAGCCGCGAAAATGAAAAACTGTTTTTT.

This chain uses TRBV3-1 (or the pseudogene TRBV3-2) with TRBJ2-3; D not resolved. Germline CDR1 is LGHDT and CDR2 is YNNKEL (reference sequence). CDR3 length equals 13 residues. With 0 bases removed from V and 6 bases from J, the gap between germline ends came to 7 bases. The CDR3 sequence is CASSQDGRDTQYF. The CDR3, as DNA: TGTGCCAGCAGCCAAGATGGGCGGGATACGCAGTATTTT.

Concerning this clone itself: A read error may account for a junction end that differs from germline. This rearrangement joins TRBV5-6 to TRBJ2-7, with 7 positions matching TRBD1. The CDR3 is made up of 14 amino acids. Germline V CDR1 and CDR2: SGHDT, YYEEEE. DNA for the CDR3: TGTGCCAGCAGTTTGGGAACAGGGGCGAACGAGCAGTACTTC. It yields the protein CASSLGTGANEQYF.

J is TRBJ1-1 and V is TRBV7-9; 9 bases line up with TRBD1. V gave up 2 bases and J gave up 5 bases; unmatched junction bases: 9. The CDR3 loop spans 16 amino acids. Germline loops: CDR1 SEHNR, CDR2 FQNEAQ (reference sequence). In DNA, the CDR3 is TGTGCCAGCAGCTTACCCCCCGTGACAGGGGGTACTGAAGCTTTCTTT. It yields the protein CASSLPPVTGGTEAFF.

V and J are TRBV3-1 (or the pseudogene TRBV3-2) and TRBJ2-1, with D tentatively TRBD2 (6 bases). Germline V gene data show CDR1 as LGHDT and CDR2 as YNNKEL (reference sequence). Trimming shortened V by 3 bases and J by 6 bases, and 18 bases separated the two germline ends. This CDR3 is built from 16 residues. The CDR3, as DNA: TGTGCCAGCAGCCAGGGTCCCGGGAGCGGACGCAATGAGCAGTTCTTC. Protein: CASSQGPGSGRNEQFF.

On this clone itself: Other DNA sequences of this sample code for an identical CDR3. The chain uses TRBV5-6 and TRBJ2-5; D not resolved. Germline CDR1 is SGHDT and CDR2 is YYEEEE. CDR3 size: 11 residues. The V and J ends lost 5 bases and 2 bases respectively, with 4 bases between them. CDR3 amino acids: CASSLQETQYF. The CDR3 DNA sequence: TGTGCCAGCAGTTTACAAGAGACCCAGTACTTC.

This chain links TRBV5-1 with TRBJ2-1, with TRBD1 as a possible D gene (5 bases). CDR1 is SGHRS, CDR2 YFSETQ, per germline. Trimming removed 1 base from V and 9 bases from J, with 8 bases in between. CDR3 length: 12 residues. The CDR3 reads CASSLLGVEQFF. The CDR3 coding sequence is TGCGCCAGCAGCTTGTTAGGGGTTGAGCAGTTCTTC.

This clone was seen only once. V is TRBV7-2 and J is TRBJ2-5; maybe TRBD2 (6 bases). The CDR3 runs to 16 residues. V was cut by 4 bases and J by 2 bases, with 17 bases left in between. Germline CDR1 SGHTA, CDR2 FQGNSA. CDR3 DNA: TGTGCCAGCAGCTATGCACGGGGGAAAGGTCAAGAGACCCAGTACTTC. Protein product: CASSYARGKGQETQYF.

V and J are TRBV6-5 and TRBJ2-7; tentatively, D is TRBD2 (6 bases). This CDR3 spans 14 amino acids. Germline CDR1 and CDR2: MNHEY and SVGAGI. The V end was cut by 6 bases, the J end by 4 bases, with 16 bases between. The CDR3 spells CASREGRVIYEQYF. CDR3 nucleotides: TGTGCCAGCAGGGAGGGCAGGGTGATATACGAGCAGTACTTC.

This clone was detected only once. The V call is TRBV3-1 (or the pseudogene TRBV3-2), the J call TRBJ2-7; D perhaps matches TRBD1 (5 bases). This CDR3 comprises 14 residues. V lost 1 base and J 4 bases, leaving 11 bases between the germline ends. The germline gives CDR1 LGHDT, CDR2 YNNKEL (reference sequence). CDR3 bases: TGTGCCAGCAGCCAAGGGCTACAGGCATACGAGCAGTACTTC. Protein product: CASSQGLQAYEQYF.

The chain's CDR3 is CASGLGRMETQYF. CDR3 DNA: TGTGCTAGTGGTTTGGGCAGGATGGAGACCCAGTACTTC. The J gene is TRBJ2-5, the V gene TRBV12-5; D unclear. Germline-derived CDR1 and CDR2 are LGHNT and FRNRAP. The CDR3 covers 13 residues. The V end lost 1 base, the J end lost 5 bases, and 8 bases lay between the germline ends.

Concerning this clone: Other DNA sequences from this sample encode an identical CDR3 as well. This chain links TRBV5-1 with TRBJ1-5; D might be TRBD1 (5 bases). This CDR3 has 14 amino acids. CDR1 and CDR2 from the germline V gene are SGHRS and YFSETQ. The ends were cut back, 0 bases at V and 4 bases at J, with 8 bases in the middle. The chain's CDR3 is CASSLVGGNQPQHF. DNA of the CDR3: TGCGCCAGCAGCTTGGTCGGGGGGAATCAGCCCCAGCATTTT.

About this clone itself: The identical CDR3 is also encoded by other nucleotide sequences in the sample. This sequence joins TRBV12-3 or TRBV12-4 and TRBJ1-4; 7 bases are a match to TRBD1. V was clipped by 5 bases and J by 12 bases; unmatched bases: 9. CDR3 length: 13 amino acids. In DNA, the CDR3 is TGTGCCAGCAGTGATGTAGCCGGGACAGAACTGTTTTTT. Amino acid sequence: CASSDVAGTELFF.

The rearrangement uses TRBV6-5 and TRBJ2-7; 9 bases agree with TRBD1. With V trimmed by 2 bases and J by 6 bases, 11 bases remained unmatched. Per the germline V gene, CDR1 is MNHEY and CDR2 is SVGAGI. The CDR3 is 16 residues long. Here the CDR3 DNA reads TGTGCCAGCAGTTACCGACCGGGACAGGGTCGGTCCGAGCAGTACTTC. This gives the protein CASSYRPGQGRSEQYF.

The chain is built from TRBV7-9 and TRBJ2-5, with 8 bases lining up with TRBD1. The CDR3 totals 14 residues. Per the germline V gene, CDR1 is SEHNR and CDR2 is FQNEAQ (reference sequence). J gave up 2 bases and V 5 bases, and 4 bases lay outside the gene matches. CDR3 sequence: CASSRRTGQETQYF. The CDR3 bases are TGTGCCAGCAGCCGGCGGACAGGGCAAGAGACCCAGTACTTC.

Only one count was recorded for this clone. CDR3 nucleotide sequence: TGTGCCAGTAGTATAAAGTACGGCAATCAGCCCCAGCATTTT. This encodes CASSIKYGNQPQHF. J is TRBJ1-5 and V is TRBV19, with D unclear. The V gene lost 2 bases and the J gene lost 2 bases, with 7 bases spanning the gap. Germline lookup yields CDR1 LNHDA and CDR2 SQIVND (reference sequence). The CDR3 extends over 14 amino acids.

The rearrangement joins TRBV7-9 to TRBJ2-1; D gene unclear. Germline values: CDR1 SEHNR, CDR2 FQNEAQ (reference sequence). This CDR3 has 14 amino acids. Trimming left V 8 bases short and J 5 bases short, with 16 bases between. As DNA, the CDR3 is TGTGCCAGCCGCCTCGGCAGACCAGACAATGAGCAGTTCTTC. Its protein is CASRLGRPDNEQFF. The full variable domain, rest sourced from reference TRBV7-9 and TRBJ2-1, is DTGVSQNPRHKITKRGQNVTFRCDPISEHNRLYWYRQTLGQGPEFLTYFQNEAQLEKSRLLSDRFSAERPKGSFSTLEIQRTEQGDSAMYLCASRLGRPDNEQFFGPGTRLTVL.

The gene calls are TRBV19 and TRBJ2-7; tentatively, D is TRBD1 (7 bases). V was clipped by 5 bases and J by 4 bases, with 12 bases between them. CDR1 and CDR2 (germline): LNHDA, SQIVND (reference sequence). The CDR3 spans 13 residues. CDR3 nucleotides: TGTGCCAGTAGTGTCTCAGGGGGGTACGAGCAGTACTTC. Translated: CASSVSGGYEQYF.

This sequence joins TRBV19 and TRBJ2-5, with D possibly TRBD1 on 6 matching bases. Germline CDR1 is LNHDA and CDR2 is SQIVND (reference sequence). The CDR3 is 15 amino acids. Trimming cost V 2 bases and J 2 bases, with 12 bases left between them. CDR3 region: CASSIFGTPQETQYF. The CDR3 DNA reads TGTGCCAGTAGTATATTTGGGACACCGCAAGAGACCCAGTACTTC.

The chain has TRBV19 and TRBJ2-4, with 10 bases fitting TRBD2. This CDR3 region has 16 residues. Per germline, CDR1 LNHDA and CDR2 SQIVND (reference sequence). The V segment lost 5 bases and the J segment 1 base; nucleotides outside the gene matches: 5. Written as DNA, the CDR3 is TGTGCCAGTAGTTACCTAGCGGGGGCCGCCAAAAACATTCAGTACTTC. Translating it yields CASSYLAGAAKNIQYF.

The V and J genes are TRBV7-2 and TRBJ1-1, with a tentative D call TRBD1 (6 bases). V dropped 4 bases and J dropped 6 bases, with 15 bases sitting between them. CDR3 size: 14 residues. Germline values: CDR1 SGHTA, CDR2 FQGNSA. CDR3 residues: CASSSHRDFAEAFF. The CDR3 bases are TGTGCCAGCAGCTCTCACAGGGATTTCGCTGAAGCTTTCTTT.

The gene calls are TRBV19 and TRBJ2-5; 11 bases are a match to TRBD2. From germline, CDR1 is LNHDA and CDR2 SQIVND (reference sequence). The CDR3 contains 14 residues. The J segment lost 14 bases and the V segment lost 5 bases, leaving 13 bases of the junction unmatched. The CDR3 sequence: CASSPRGGGLAAYF. CDR3 DNA: TGTGCCAGTAGTCCTCGTGGGGGGGGACTAGCGGCCTACTTC.

This chain connects TRBV14 to TRBJ2-3; 7 bases map to TRBD1. This CDR3 is built from 15 residues. CDR1 and CDR2 from the germline V gene are SGHDN and FVKESK. The V segment lost 2 bases and the J segment 1 base; nucleotides outside the gene matches: 3. CDR3 protein: CASSQPQGRTDTQYF. In DNA form, the CDR3 reads TGTGCCAGCAGCCAACCACAGGGGCGCACAGATACGCAGTATTTT.

This rearrangement joins TRBV9 to TRBJ2-3, with D possibly TRBD2 on 6 matching bases. Germline CDR1 is SGDLS and CDR2 is YYNGEE. The CDR3 sequence is 15 residues long. Trimming stripped 4 bases from V and 4 bases from J, with 16 bases between. CDR3 amino acids: CASSPISRGSDTQYF. In DNA form, the CDR3 reads TGTGCCAGCAGCCCGATCAGCCGGGGGTCAGATACGCAGTATTTT.

Turning to this clone: Germline is not matched at one junction end, which may reflect a read error. J is TRBJ1-3 and V is TRBV3-1 (or the pseudogene TRBV3-2); a possible D gene is TRBD1 (5 bases). Germline CDR1 and CDR2: LGHDT and YNNKEL (reference sequence). The CDR3 totals 12 residues. CDR3 coding DNA: TGTGCCAGCAGCCACCAGGGAACCACCATATATTTT. Protein: CASSHQGTTIYF.

This clone appeared once. The chain recombines TRBV21-1 with TRBJ1-5; the table calls TRBD1, which could not be checked here. TRBV21-1 is marked as a pseudogene. This CDR3 has 17 residues. CDR3 in DNA: TGTGCCAGCAGCAAAGCAAAATACAGGGAGAGCAATCAGCCCCAGCATTTT. Amino acids: CASSKAKYRESNQPQHF.

The count of this clone is one. The rearrangement joins TRBV11-2 to TRBJ2-1; 8 bases match TRBD2. The CDR3 runs 17 residues. The V gene end was trimmed by 3 bases and the J gene end by 6 bases; junction bases not matched to a gene: 13. CDR1 is SGHAT, CDR2 FQNNGV, per germline. CDR3 DNA sequence: TGTGCCAGCAGCTTCGCTCCGATCGGGAGGGCCGGCAATGAGCAGTTCTTC. This codes for CASSFAPIGRAGNEQFF. Complete variable domain (other parts from reference TRBV11-2 and TRBJ2-1): EAGVAQSPRYKIIEKRQSVAFWCNPISGHATLYWYQQILGQGPKLLIQFQNNGVVDDSQLPKDRFSAERLKGVDSTLKIQPAKLEDSAVYLCASSFAPIGRAGNEQFFGPGTRLTVL.

The CDR3 DNA reads as TGTGCCAGCTCATCGGACAGGGCGGAGACCCAGTACTTC. Its translation is CASSSDRAETQYF. The chain has TRBV18 and TRBJ2-5; 8 bases line up with TRBD1. Losses at the gene ends were 5 bases for V and 5 bases for J; bases not matched to a gene: 4. The germline CDR1 and CDR2 sequences are KGHSH and LQKENI. The CDR3 runs 13 residues.

As DNA, the CDR3 is TGTGCCAGCAGTCTCCTCCAAAACACTGAAGCTTTCTTT. Translating it yields CASSLLQNTEAFF. This chain connects TRBV12-3 or TRBV12-4 to TRBJ1-1, with D unclear. V was cut by 5 bases and J by 2 bases, with 9 bases left in between. This CDR3 contains 13 residues.